This T cell receptor beta chain is from a study of blood T cells in healthy people across ages. Broader study findings: What prevented conclusive comparison of naive and antigen-experienced cells was that PBMCs were unsorted. The long-lived group displayed more naive CD4+ cells, plus higher diversity, than the aged donors did.

In regard to this clonotype: Its matching antigen is unknown.

All donors came from Russia, were Caucasian and healthy, and spanned ages roughly 6 to 100. The use of a sample-barcoded 5' primer and a J-beta primer mix characterized a second PCR of about 6 to 11 cycles. Template switching added a 12-random-nucleotide identifier to every cDNA molecule. TCRdb called the 5' RACE reads again in MiXCR, with one record for every CDR3 protein. The data hold about 1.1 million distinct CDR3 sequences, with roughly two fifths observed a single time. CDR3 length equals 12 residues. V lost 4 bases and J lost 4, with 10 bases in between. Per germline, CDR1 DFQATT and CDR2 SNEGSKA (reference sequence).

The receptor was derived from a man aged 18 to 30 in good health. Sample: blood. The rearrangement uses TRBV20-1 and TRBJ1-2, with D perhaps TRBD1 (5 bases). The CDR3 nucleotides are TGCAGTGCTACCGGGACGCGCTATGGCTACACCTTC. It yields the protein CSATGTRYGYTF.